This T cell receptor (beta chain) is drawn from a study of blood T cell repertoires in COVID-19. Repertoires were generated with immunoSEQ multiplex PCR, while TCRdb's copy carries only in-frame clones and drops some. The sample has roughly 310,000 clones; about nine tenths are singletons. The germline V gene has CDR1 SGHRS and CDR2 YFSETQ. Trimming took off 7 bases at V and 1 base at J, with 9 bases between the two ends. This CDR3 has 13 amino acids. The source material was PBMCs or T cells enriched from blood (not recorded which). This clonotype was sampled from a man aged 60 to 75 who had recovered from COVID-19. The chain combines TRBV5-1 with TRBJ2-1, with unresolved D. DNA for the CDR3: TGCGCCAGCTTCGCGGATTCCTACAATGAGCAGTTCTTC. This gives the protein CASFADSYNEQFF.